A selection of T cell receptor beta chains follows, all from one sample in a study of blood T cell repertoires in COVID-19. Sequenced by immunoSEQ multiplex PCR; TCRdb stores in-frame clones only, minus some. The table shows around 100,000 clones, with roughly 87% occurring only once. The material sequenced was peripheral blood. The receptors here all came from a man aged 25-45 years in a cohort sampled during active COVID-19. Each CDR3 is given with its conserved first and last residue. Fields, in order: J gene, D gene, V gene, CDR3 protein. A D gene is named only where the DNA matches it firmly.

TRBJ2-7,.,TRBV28,CASSSGEPYEQYF
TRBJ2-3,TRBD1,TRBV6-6,CASSPQGPPADTQYF
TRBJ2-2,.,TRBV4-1,CASSPRRSLYTGELFF
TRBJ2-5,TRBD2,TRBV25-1,CASSGWEMAGGEVETQYF
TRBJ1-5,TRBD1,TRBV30,CAWSLDRGYQPQHF
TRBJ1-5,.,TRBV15,CATSRDGDFGLNQPQHF
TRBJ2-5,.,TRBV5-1,CASSFWSGRETQYF
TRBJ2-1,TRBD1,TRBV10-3,CAISDLTGPDNEQFF
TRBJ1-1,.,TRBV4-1,CASSQDQMNTEAFF
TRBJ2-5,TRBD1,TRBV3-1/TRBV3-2,CASSLEGAETQYF
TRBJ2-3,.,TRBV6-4,CASSTGDGGTSTDTQYF
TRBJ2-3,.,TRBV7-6,CASSLSSGASATDTQYF
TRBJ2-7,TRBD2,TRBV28,CASSPGGLAGGKNEQYF
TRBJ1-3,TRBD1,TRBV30,CAWSPINRGIIYF
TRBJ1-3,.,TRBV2,CASSEQGSGNTIYF
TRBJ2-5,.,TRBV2,CASSPISGGAKETQYF
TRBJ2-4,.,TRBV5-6,CASSIRTNIQYF
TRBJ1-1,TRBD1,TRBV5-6,CASTRGQETEAFF
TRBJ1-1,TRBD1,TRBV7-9,CATDRGEGEAFF
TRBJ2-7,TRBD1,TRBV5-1,CASSRGQGAGEQYF
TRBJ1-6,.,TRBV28,CASSSPPGELYNSPLHF
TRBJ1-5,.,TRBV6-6,CASSYWAGNQPQHF
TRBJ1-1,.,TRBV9,CASGGLGTEAFF
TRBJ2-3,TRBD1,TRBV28,CASSRDRGITDTQYF
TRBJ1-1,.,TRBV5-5,CASSLSRVTEAFF
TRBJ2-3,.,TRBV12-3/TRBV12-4,CASSFGTDTQYF
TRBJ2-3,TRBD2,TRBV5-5,CASSWRGTSGLTDTQYF
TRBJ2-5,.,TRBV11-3,CASSLGTKGGEETQYF
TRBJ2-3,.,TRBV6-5,CASSYRGLTDTQYF
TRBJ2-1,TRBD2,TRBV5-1,CASSLRSGGPIPYNEQFF
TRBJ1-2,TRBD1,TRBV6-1,CASSEGQGAVGYTF
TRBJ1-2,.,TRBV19,CASEAPANYGYTF
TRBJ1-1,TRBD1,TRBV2,CASTLAGGGTEAFF
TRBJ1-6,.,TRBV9,CASSSPDSNSYNSPLHF
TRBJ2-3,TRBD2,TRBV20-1,CSASGSGGAADTQYF
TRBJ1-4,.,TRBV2,CASSAQGFGEKLFF
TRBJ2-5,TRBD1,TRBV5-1,CASSLGRVSGGGETQYF
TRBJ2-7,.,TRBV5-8,CASSPGTTYEQYF
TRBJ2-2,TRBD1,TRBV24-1,CATSDLRQGVTGELFF
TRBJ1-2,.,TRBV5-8,CASSFPRTDPNYGYTF
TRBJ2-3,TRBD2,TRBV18,CASSPPSGATDTQYF
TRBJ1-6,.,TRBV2,CASSEAGQGNSPLHF
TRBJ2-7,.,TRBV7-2,CASSLPPAGRKPYEQYF
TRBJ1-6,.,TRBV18,CASSPEQGGESPLHF
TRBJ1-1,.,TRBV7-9,CASSFPRGVGGNTEAFF
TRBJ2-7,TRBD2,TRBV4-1,CASSQQSSSGLFYEQYF
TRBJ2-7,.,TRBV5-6,CASSLDQFYEQYF
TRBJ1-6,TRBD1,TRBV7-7,CASSLVYGDRDNSPLHF
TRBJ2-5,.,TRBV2,CASRLQTQYF
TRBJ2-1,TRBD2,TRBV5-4,CASSLASGQYNEQFF
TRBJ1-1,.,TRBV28,CASSLSSLNTEAFF
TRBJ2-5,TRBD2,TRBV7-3,CASSLTAASGQETQYF
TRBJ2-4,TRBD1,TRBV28,CASSSRDRGNIQYF
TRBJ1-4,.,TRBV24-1,CATGAGQGGVEKLFF
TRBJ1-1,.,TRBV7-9,CASSQGAVNTEAFF
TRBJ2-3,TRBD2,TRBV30,CAWGTLAASTDTQYF
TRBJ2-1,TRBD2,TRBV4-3,CASTYSGGDAEQFF
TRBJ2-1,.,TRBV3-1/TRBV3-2,CASSQGTVNEQFF
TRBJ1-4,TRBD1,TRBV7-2,CASSPHATGGGEKLFF